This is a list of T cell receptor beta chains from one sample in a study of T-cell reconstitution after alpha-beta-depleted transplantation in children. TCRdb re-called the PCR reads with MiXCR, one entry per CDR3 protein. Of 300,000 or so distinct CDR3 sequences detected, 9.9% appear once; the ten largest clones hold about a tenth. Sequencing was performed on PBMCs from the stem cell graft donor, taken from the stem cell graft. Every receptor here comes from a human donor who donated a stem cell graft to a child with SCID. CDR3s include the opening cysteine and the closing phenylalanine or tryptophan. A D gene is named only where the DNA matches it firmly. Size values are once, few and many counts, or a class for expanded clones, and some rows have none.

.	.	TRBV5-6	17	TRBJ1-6	CASSPHRGRSYNSPLHF	TGTGCCAGCAGCCCCCACCGGGGGCGGTCCTATAATTCACCCCTCCACTTT
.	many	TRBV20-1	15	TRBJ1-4	CSARDLDSGDEKLFF	TGCAGTGCTAGAGATTTGGACAGTGGGGATGAAAAACTGTTTTTT
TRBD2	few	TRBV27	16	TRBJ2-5	CASSMYGTSGEETQYF	TGTGCCAGCAGTATGTACGGGACTAGCGGGGAAGAGACCCAGTACTTC
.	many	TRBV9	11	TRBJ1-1	CASSAGTEAFF	TGTGCCAGCAGCGCGGGCACTGAAGCTTTCTTT
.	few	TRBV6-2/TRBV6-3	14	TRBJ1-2	CASSYSSPTMGYTF	TGTGCCAGCAGTTACTCAAGTCCTACTATGGGCTACACCTTC
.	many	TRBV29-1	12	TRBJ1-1	CSVEVQNTEAFF	TGCAGCGTTGAAGTGCAGAACACTGAAGCTTTCTTT
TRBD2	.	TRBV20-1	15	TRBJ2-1	CSATRTSGVYNEQFF	TGCAGTGCTACCAGGACTAGCGGGGTATACAATGAGCAGTTCTTC
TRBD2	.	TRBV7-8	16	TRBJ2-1	CASSLTSGGSYNEQFF	TGTGCCAGCAGCTTGACTAGCGGGGGGTCCTACAATGAGCAGTTCTTC
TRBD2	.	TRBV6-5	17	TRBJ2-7	CASSYGVAGGQPYEQYF	TGTGCCAGCAGTTACGGTGTAGCGGGGGGTCAACCCTACGAGCAGTACTTC
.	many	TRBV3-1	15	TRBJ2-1	CASSQDPSSYNEQFF	TGTGCCAGCAGCCAAGATCCCAGCTCCTACAATGAGCAGTTCTTC
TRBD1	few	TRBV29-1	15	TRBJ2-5	CSVGDRGRTGETQYF	TGCAGCGTTGGGGACAGGGGCAGGACTGGAGAGACCCAGTACTTC
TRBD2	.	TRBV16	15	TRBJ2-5	CASSHPRGGEETQYF	TGTGCCAGCAGCCACCCCCGGGGGGGGGAAGAGACCCAGTACTTC
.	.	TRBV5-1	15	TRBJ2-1	CASSFPRQSYNEQFF	TGCGCCAGCAGCTTCCCGAGGCAGTCCTACAATGAGCAGTTCTTC
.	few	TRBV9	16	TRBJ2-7	CASSAYATDISYEQYF	TGTGCCAGCAGCGCATACGCTACAGACATCTCCTACGAGCAGTACTTC
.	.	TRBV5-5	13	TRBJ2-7	CASRTTGSYEQYF	TGTGCCAGCAGGACTACTGGATCCTACGAGCAGTACTTC
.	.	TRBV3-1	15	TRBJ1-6	CASSQVGVSNSPLHF	TGTGCCAGCAGCCAAGTAGGGGTGTCGAATTCACCCCTCCACTTT
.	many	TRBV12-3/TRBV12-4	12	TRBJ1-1	CASSHRDREAFF	TGTGCCAGCAGCCACCGGGACCGTGAAGCTTTCTTT
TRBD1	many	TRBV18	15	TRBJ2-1	CASSPRTGGLNEQFF	TGTGCCAGCTCACCACGGACAGGGGGCCTGAATGAGCAGTTCTTC
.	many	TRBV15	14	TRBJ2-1	CATRVEGAYNEQFF	TGTGCCACCCGGGTAGAAGGCGCCTACAATGAGCAGTTCTTC
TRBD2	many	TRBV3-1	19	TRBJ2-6	CASSQDLGERGGGANVLTF	TGTGCCAGCAGCCAAGATCTCGGCGAGCGGGGGGGTGGGGCCAACGTCCTGACTTTC
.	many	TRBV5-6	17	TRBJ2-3	CASSLAGWQLSTDTQYF	TGTGCCAGCAGCTTGGCCGGTTGGCAGCTTAGCACAGATACGCAGTATTTT
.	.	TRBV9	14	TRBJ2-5	CASSVDGAYETQYF	TGTGCCAGCAGCGTAGACGGAGCATACGAGACCCAGTACTTC
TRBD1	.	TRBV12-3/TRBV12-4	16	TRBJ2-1	CASSLYSGQIYNEQFF	TGTGCCAGCAGTTTATATTCGGGACAGATCTACAATGAGCAGTTCTTC
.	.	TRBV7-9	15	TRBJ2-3	CASSPSGVGGDTQYF	TGTGCCAGCAGCCCCTCGGGGGTAGGGGGAGATACGCAGTATTTT
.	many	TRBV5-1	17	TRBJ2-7	CASSLRSGPSRSYEQYF	TGCGCCAGCAGCTTACGATCCGGTCCCTCTCGCTCCTACGAGCAGTACTTC
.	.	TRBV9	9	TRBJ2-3	CASGDTQYF	TGTGCTTCGGGGGATACGCAGTATTTT
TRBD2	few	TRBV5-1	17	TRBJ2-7	CASSLKRGAENSYEQYF	TGCGCCAGCAGTCTTAAGCGGGGGGCCGAGAACTCCTACGAGCAGTACTTC
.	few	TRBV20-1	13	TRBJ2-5	CSARGGVQETQYF	TGCAGTGCTAGAGGCGGGGTTCAAGAGACCCAGTACTTC
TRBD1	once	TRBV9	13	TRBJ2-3	CASGQGGTDTQYF	TGTGCCAGCGGACAGGGCGGGACAGATACGCAGTATTTT
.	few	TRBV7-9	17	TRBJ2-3	CASSSLERLYPTDTQYF	TGTGCCAGCAGCTCCCTGGAGCGGCTTTATCCCACAGATACGCAGTATTTT
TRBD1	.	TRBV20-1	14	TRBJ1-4	CSASRQGNFEKLFF	TGCAGTGCTTCCCGACAGGGGAATTTTGAAAAACTGTTTTTT
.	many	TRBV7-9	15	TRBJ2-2	CASSLAGPDTGELFF	TGTGCCAGCAGCTTAGCAGGGCCGGACACCGGGGAGCTGTTTTTT
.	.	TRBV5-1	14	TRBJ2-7	CASSLGRATYEQYF	TGCGCCAGCAGCTTGGGCAGGGCCACCTACGAGCAGTACTTC
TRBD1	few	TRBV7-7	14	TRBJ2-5	CASSLGDRDETQYF	TGTGCTAGCAGCTTAGGAGACAGGGATGAGACCCAGTACTTC
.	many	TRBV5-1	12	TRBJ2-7	CASSSNSYEQYF	TGCGCCAGCAGCTCAAATAGCTACGAGCAGTACTTC
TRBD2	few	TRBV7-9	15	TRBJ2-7	CASSSPTSGAYEQYF	TGTGCCAGCAGCTCCCCGACTAGCGGAGCCTACGAGCAGTACTTC
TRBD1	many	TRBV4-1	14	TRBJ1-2	CASSQPGQGLGYTF	TGCGCCAGCAGCCAACCCGGACAGGGCCTAGGCTACACCTTC
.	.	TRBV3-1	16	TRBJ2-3	CASSSIWGSDTDTQYF	TGTGCCAGCAGCTCTATCTGGGGCAGTGATACAGATACGCAGTATTTT
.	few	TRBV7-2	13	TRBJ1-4	CASSPNQAEKLFF	TGTGCCAGCAGCCCAAATCAGGCCGAAAAACTGTTTTTT
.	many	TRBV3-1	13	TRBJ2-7	CASSARGSYEQYF	TGTGCCAGCAGTGCCCGGGGTTCCTACGAGCAGTACTTC
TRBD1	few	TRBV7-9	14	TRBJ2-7	CASSPTGQYYEQYF	TGTGCCAGCAGTCCTACGGGACAGTACTACGAGCAGTACTTC
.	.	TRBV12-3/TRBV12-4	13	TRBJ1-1	CASLTHQNTEAFF	TGTGCCAGCTTAACACACCAGAACACTGAAGCTTTCTTT
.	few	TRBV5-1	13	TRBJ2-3	CASKEPSTDTQYF	TGCGCCAGCAAGGAACCTAGCACAGATACGCAGTATTTT